Here is one T cell receptor (beta chain) with its context. This record comes from a study of T cell responses to AZD1222 COVID-19 vaccine. Generated by immunoSEQ multiplex PCR, the TCRdb table keeps only in-frame clones and is missing some. Here the sample spans 120,000 or so clones, about 90% being singletons. Germline-derived CDR1 and CDR2 are MNHEY and SVGAGI. J gave up 5 bases and V 4 bases, and 6 bases lay outside the gene matches. The CDR3 is 15 residues long. The sample in question was peripheral blood, obtained on day 0 of MenACWY control vaccination. The genes are TRBV6-5 and TRBJ2-1; TRBD2 agrees at 9 bases. This clonotype was obtained from an adult in good health. The CDR3 is CASSSPGLAHNEQFF. The CDR3, as DNA: TGTGCCAGCAGTTCACCGGGACTAGCTCACAATGAGCAGTTCTTC.